This record concerns one T cell receptor (beta chain) sequence. Its matching antigen is unknown. Within the sample, other DNA sequences also encode this same CDR3. The CDR3 totals 11 residues. CDR1 and CDR2 (germline): SQVTM, ANQGSEA. Trimming removed 8 bases from V and 5 bases from J, with 12 bases in between. These data come from a study of cytomegalovirus exposure and HLA in healthy donors. Study-wide results and caveats: The records held CMV serostatus as the only immune exposure information. Presence/absence analyses assumed roughly uniform sequencing depth across donors.

The PCR was carried out with 60 Vbeta primers and 13 Jbeta primers. This table comes from immunoSEQ multiplex PCR, and its TCRdb copy is limited to in-frame clones, with some not included. The sample holds some 130,000 clones, 65% to 90% seen once. This chain uses TRBV29-1 with TRBJ2-5; unclear D gene. This receptor was identified in a girl between 2 and 10 years old in good health and CMV-seronegative. The specimen was PBMCs. CDR3 protein: CSIDSAETQYF. CDR3 nucleotide sequence: TGCAGCATAGATTCCGCGGAGACCCAGTACTTC.